In its sample, the clone carrying this T cell receptor beta chain was seen a few times. Its cognate antigen is unknown. This record belongs to a study of STAT3 mutations in large granular lymphocyte leukemia. Points from the study as a whole: All newly emerging clones after therapy were STAT3 wild type. Every T-cell large granular lymphocyte leukemia patient had at least one immunodominant TCR beta clonotype.

Libraries were prepared by immunoSEQ multiplex PCR; TCRdb keeps only in-frame clonotypes and omits some of them. The table has fewer than 11,000 clones, 54% seen once. The CDR3 contains 13 residues. Trimming took off 5 bases at V and 0 bases at J, with 8 bases between the two ends. Germline V gene data show CDR1 as GTSNPN and CDR2 as SVGIG (reference sequence). Specimen: peripheral blood mononuclear cells. This sequence was found in a boy between 10 and 17 years old with T-cell large granular lymphocyte leukemia. Some clones in this sample may be carry-over from other donors' samples. V and J are TRBV30 and TRBJ1-5, with D uncertain. Written as DNA, the CDR3 is TGTGCCTGGGCGGGGAGTAGCAATCAGCCCCAGCATTTT. As protein: CAWAGSSNQPQHF.